Listed below are T cell receptor beta chains from one sample, sequenced in a study of blood T cell repertoires in COVID-19. Libraries were prepared by immunoSEQ multiplex PCR; TCRdb keeps only in-frame clonotypes and omits some of them. The table records more than 400,000 clones, less than 95% of them present only once. Material for sequencing was PBMCs or T cells enriched from blood (not recorded which). These receptors all stem from a man aged 18 to 30 who had recovered from COVID-19. Both conserved end residues are part of each CDR3. The D gene is left open where the match is weak. Size is stated for part of the rows, as once, few or many counts, or as a class when the clone is expanded.

J gene: TRBJ1-2
CDR3 length: 18
clone size: once
D gene: TRBD1
V gene: TRBV6-1
CDR3 DNA: TGTGCCAGCAGTGGCCGTCTGACGGGACAGGGGGCGAGCTATGGCTACACCTTC
CDR3 protein: CASSGRLTGQGASYGYTF

J gene: TRBJ2-2
CDR3 length: 15
clone size: .
D gene: .
V gene: TRBV30
CDR3 DNA: TGTGCCTGGAGTTGGAGGCGACGGGCCACCGGGGAGCTGTTTTTT
CDR3 protein: CAWSWRRRATGELFF

J gene: TRBJ1-2
CDR3 length: 14
clone size: .
D gene: .
V gene: TRBV29-1
CDR3 DNA: TGCAGCGTTGATGCGGGGGGCGAAGACTATGGCTACACCTTC
CDR3 protein: CSVDAGGEDYGYTF

J gene: TRBJ2-7
CDR3 length: 14
clone size: .
D gene: .
V gene: TRBV7-9
CDR3 DNA: TGTGCCAGCAGCCTAGGCAGGAATCATTACGAGCAGTACTTC
CDR3 protein: CASSLGRNHYEQYF

J gene: TRBJ2-7
CDR3 length: 15
clone size: .
D gene: .
V gene: TRBV7-2
CDR3 DNA: TGTGCCAGCAGCTCTCAAACAGGGATCACCTACGAGCAGTACTTC
CDR3 protein: CASSSQTGITYEQYF

J gene: TRBJ2-7
CDR3 length: 15
clone size: .
D gene: TRBD2
V gene: TRBV4-2
CDR3 DNA: TGTGCCAGCAGCCAGCCTCTAGCGGATCCCTACGAGCAGTACTTC
CDR3 protein: CASSQPLADPYEQYF

J gene: TRBJ2-7
CDR3 length: 15
clone size: .
D gene: .
V gene: TRBV23-1
CDR3 DNA: TGCGCCAGCAGTCGTGGACTTTTAAACTCCTACGAGCAGTACTTC
CDR3 protein: CASSRGLLNSYEQYF

J gene: TRBJ2-5
CDR3 length: 15
clone size: .
D gene: TRBD1
V gene: TRBV5-1
CDR3 DNA: TGCGCCAGCAGCATTAGACAGGGCTGGCCAGAGACCCAGTACTTC
CDR3 protein: CASSIRQGWPETQYF

J gene: TRBJ1-1
CDR3 length: 13
clone size: .
D gene: .
V gene: TRBV12-3/TRBV12-4
CDR3 DNA: TGTGCCAGCAGCCTCACAGGGAACACTGAAGCTTTCTTT
CDR3 protein: CASSLTGNTEAFF

J gene: TRBJ1-2
CDR3 length: 15
clone size: .
D gene: .
V gene: TRBV5-8
CDR3 DNA: TGTGCCAGCAGCTTTTCCCTGACTGGGGCAAATGGCTACACCTTC
CDR3 protein: CASSFSLTGANGYTF

J gene: TRBJ1-5
CDR3 length: 13
clone size: .
D gene: .
V gene: TRBV19
CDR3 DNA: TGTGCCAGTAGAACAACGACAGATCAGCCCCAGCATTTT
CDR3 protein: CASRTTTDQPQHF

J gene: TRBJ1-1
CDR3 length: 14
clone size: few
D gene: TRBD1
V gene: TRBV11-2
CDR3 DNA: TGTGCCAGCAGCCCGAGGACAGGCGACACTGAAGCTTTCTTT
CDR3 protein: CASSPRTGDTEAFF

J gene: TRBJ2-1
CDR3 length: 14
clone size: .
D gene: .
V gene: TRBV25-1
CDR3 DNA: TGTGCCAGCAGTGAAACTAGATATAGGAATGAGCAGTTCTTC
CDR3 protein: CASSETRYRNEQFF

J gene: TRBJ2-7
CDR3 length: 13
clone size: .
D gene: .
V gene: TRBV5-1
CDR3 DNA: TGCGCCAGCAGCTTGGCGTCTTTTCAGGAGCAGTACTTC
CDR3 protein: CASSLASFQEQYF

J gene: TRBJ1-1
CDR3 length: 12
clone size: .
D gene: .
V gene: TRBV10-3
CDR3 DNA: TGTGCCATCAGTGATGTCAGGACTGAAGCTTTCTTT
CDR3 protein: CAISDVRTEAFF

J gene: TRBJ2-1
CDR3 length: 14
clone size: .
D gene: TRBD1
V gene: TRBV3-1/TRBV3-2
CDR3 DNA: TGTGCCAGCAGCCAAGCAACAGGGGGCAATGAGCAGTTCTTC
CDR3 protein: CASSQATGGNEQFF

J gene: TRBJ2-5
CDR3 length: 14
clone size: .
D gene: .
V gene: TRBV5-1
CDR3 DNA: TGCGCCAGCAGCTTGGTGGGGAGCCAAGAGACCCAGTACTTC
CDR3 protein: CASSLVGSQETQYF

J gene: TRBJ2-7
CDR3 length: 12
clone size: few
D gene: .
V gene: TRBV30
CDR3 DNA: TGTGCCTGGAATCCAGGGGAATACGAGCAGTACTTC
CDR3 protein: CAWNPGEYEQYF

J gene: TRBJ1-5
CDR3 length: 14
clone size: .
D gene: .
V gene: TRBV9
CDR3 DNA: TGTGCCAGCAGCGTAGCAGGAAGCAATCAGCCCCAGCATTTT
CDR3 protein: CASSVAGSNQPQHF

J gene: TRBJ2-1
CDR3 length: 16
clone size: .
D gene: TRBD1
V gene: TRBV18
CDR3 DNA: TGTGCCAGCTCAGGTTGGGGACAGGCGGAGGGCAATGAGCAGTTCTTC
CDR3 protein: CASSGWGQAEGNEQFF

J gene: TRBJ2-5
CDR3 length: 15
clone size: .
D gene: .
V gene: TRBV11-1
CDR3 DNA: TGTGCCAGCAGCTCTTCACAGGGCTTCCAAGAGACCCAGTACTTC
CDR3 protein: CASSSSQGFQETQYF

J gene: TRBJ2-7
CDR3 length: 14
clone size: .
D gene: TRBD1
V gene: TRBV7-9
CDR3 DNA: TGTGCCAGCAGCTTAGGGACAGGGCCCTACGAGCAGTACTTC
CDR3 protein: CASSLGTGPYEQYF

J gene: TRBJ1-2
CDR3 length: 12
clone size: .
D gene: .
V gene: TRBV12-5
CDR3 DNA: TGTGCTAGTGGTCCCGTCGATGTCCCCCTAACCTTC
CDR3 protein: CASGPVDVPLTF

J gene: TRBJ1-6
CDR3 length: 15
clone size: once
D gene: .
V gene: TRBV7-8
CDR3 DNA: TGTGCCAGCAGCCCGTTGGCACCCCATAATTCACCCCTCCACTTT
CDR3 protein: CASSPLAPHNSPLHF

J gene: TRBJ1-1
CDR3 length: 15
clone size: .
D gene: TRBD1
V gene: TRBV5-1
CDR3 DNA: TGCGCCAGCACACCGAGAACAGGGGGCGGCACTGAAGCTTTCTTT
CDR3 protein: CASTPRTGGGTEAFF

J gene: TRBJ1-2
CDR3 length: 17
clone size: once
D gene: .
V gene: TRBV7-2
CDR3 DNA: TGTGCCAGCAGCTCGCGCTCCCCCGCTGCGGGGGTCTATGGCTACACCTTC
CDR3 protein: CASSSRSPAAGVYGYTF

J gene: TRBJ1-5
CDR3 length: 13
clone size: .
D gene: .
V gene: TRBV30
CDR3 DNA: TGTGCCTGGAGTGGGCAGGCAAATCAGCCCCAGCATTTT
CDR3 protein: CAWSGQANQPQHF

J gene: TRBJ2-7
CDR3 length: 16
clone size: .
D gene: TRBD2
V gene: TRBV2
CDR3 DNA: TGTGCCAGCAGTGTCGATAGCGGGGAGACGTCCTACGAGCAGTACTTC
CDR3 protein: CASSVDSGETSYEQYF

J gene: TRBJ2-5
CDR3 length: 15
clone size: .
D gene: .
V gene: TRBV5-6
CDR3 DNA: TGTGCCAGCAGCGACGGACAGACCTTTAGGGAGACCCAGTACTTC
CDR3 protein: CASSDGQTFRETQYF

J gene: TRBJ2-1
CDR3 length: 16
clone size: .
D gene: .
V gene: TRBV7-9
CDR3 DNA: TGTGCCAGCAGCTTCAGGCAGGGTAGCTCCTACAATGAGCAGTTCTTC
CDR3 protein: CASSFRQGSSYNEQFF

J gene: TRBJ1-2
CDR3 length: 14
clone size: .
D gene: .
V gene: TRBV5-4
CDR3 DNA: TGTGCCAGCAGCCAACAAGGGACAAGAGGTGGCTACACCTTC
CDR3 protein: CASSQQGTRGGYTF

J gene: TRBJ1-2
CDR3 length: 14
clone size: .
D gene: .
V gene: TRBV6-1
CDR3 DNA: TGTGCCAGCAGTGAAGGGGGCCTTAACTCTGGCTACACCTTC
CDR3 protein: CASSEGGLNSGYTF

J gene: TRBJ2-1
CDR3 length: 13
clone size: once
D gene: TRBD1
V gene: TRBV30
CDR3 DNA: TGTGCCTGGACAACAGGGGCCTACAATGAGCAGTTCTTC
CDR3 protein: CAWTTGAYNEQFF

J gene: TRBJ1-4
CDR3 length: 14
clone size: .
D gene: TRBD1
V gene: TRBV5-1
CDR3 DNA: TGCGCCAGCAGCCTTACAGGGGGCGCAGAAAAACTGTTTTTT
CDR3 protein: CASSLTGGAEKLFF

J gene: TRBJ1-5
CDR3 length: 15
clone size: .
D gene: .
V gene: TRBV2
CDR3 DNA: TGTGCCAGCAGTGGTCAGGGGCGGGTCAGGCAGCCCCAGCATTTT
CDR3 protein: CASSGQGRVRQPQHF

J gene: TRBJ1-3
CDR3 length: 17
clone size: .
D gene: .
V gene: TRBV7-8
CDR3 DNA: TGTGCCAGCAGCTTAACAAGCGGGGCCAACTCTGGAAACACCATATATTTT
CDR3 protein: CASSLTSGANSGNTIYF

J gene: TRBJ2-3
CDR3 length: 17
clone size: .
D gene: .
V gene: TRBV12-2
CDR3 DNA: TGTGCAAGTCGCGGCGTCCCAGGGGGCCGTTGCACAGATACGCAGTATTTT
CDR3 protein: CASRGVPGGRCTDTQYF

J gene: TRBJ2-7
CDR3 length: 14
clone size: once
D gene: .
V gene: TRBV7-9
CDR3 DNA: TGTGCCAGCAGCTTAGTCAATAGCTCCTACGAGCAGTACTTC
CDR3 protein: CASSLVNSSYEQYF

J gene: TRBJ1-1
CDR3 length: 14
clone size: .
D gene: .
V gene: TRBV21-1
CDR3 DNA: TGTGCCAGCAGCCAAGAAGCGGCAGACTCTGAAGCTTTCTTT
CDR3 protein: CASSQEAADSEAFF

J gene: TRBJ1-1
CDR3 length: 18
clone size: .
D gene: TRBD1
V gene: TRBV5-1
CDR3 DNA: TGCGCCAGCAGCTATCCGGGACAGGGGGCAGGGAGTAGCTCTGAAGCTTTCTTT
CDR3 protein: CASSYPGQGAGSSSEAFF

J gene: TRBJ2-3
CDR3 length: 15
clone size: .
D gene: .
V gene: TRBV7-3
CDR3 DNA: TGTGCCAGCAGCTTATGGGGGGTCGGCACAGATACGCAGTATTTT
CDR3 protein: CASSLWGVGTDTQYF

J gene: TRBJ1-1
CDR3 length: 15
clone size: .
D gene: .
V gene: TRBV19
CDR3 DNA: TGTGCCAGTAGTATAGGCTACTGGGAGGGCACTGAAGCTTTCTTT
CDR3 protein: CASSIGYWEGTEAFF

J gene: TRBJ2-2
CDR3 length: 17
clone size: .
D gene: TRBD2
V gene: TRBV9
CDR3 DNA: TGTGCCAGCAGCACGATGACTAGCGGGGTTAACACCGGGGAGCTGTTTTTT
CDR3 protein: CASSTMTSGVNTGELFF

J gene: TRBJ1-2
CDR3 length: 13
clone size: .
D gene: .
V gene: TRBV6-5
CDR3 DNA: TGTGCCAGCAGTTACTCCGGACTCTATGGCTACACCTTC
CDR3 protein: CASSYSGLYGYTF

J gene: TRBJ1-5
CDR3 length: 15
clone size: once
D gene: .
V gene: TRBV4-1
CDR3 DNA: TGCGCCAGCAGCCTCCAATCCAGGCCCAATCAGCCCCAGCATTTT
CDR3 protein: CASSLQSRPNQPQHF

J gene: TRBJ1-5
CDR3 length: 14
clone size: .
D gene: .
V gene: TRBV30
CDR3 DNA: TGTGCCTGGAGCGGGGGAAAGGGCAATCAGCCCCAGCATTTT
CDR3 protein: CAWSGGKGNQPQHF

J gene: TRBJ1-4
CDR3 length: 15
clone size: .
D gene: .
V gene: TRBV12-5
CDR3 DNA: TGTGCTAGTGAGAGCCACAGTTATCTAAGGGAAAAACTGTTTTTT
CDR3 protein: CASESHSYLREKLFF

J gene: TRBJ2-1
CDR3 length: 15
clone size: .
D gene: .
V gene: TRBV15
CDR3 DNA: TGTGCCACCAGCACCCAGTTCAACTCCTACAATGAGCAGTTCTTC
CDR3 protein: CATSTQFNSYNEQFF

J gene: TRBJ2-5
CDR3 length: 19
clone size: .
D gene: TRBD2
V gene: TRBV11-2
CDR3 DNA: TGTGCCAGCAGCTCCACGCTAGCGGGAGGGCCGTTCCCAAGGGAGACCCAGTACTTC
CDR3 protein: CASSSTLAGGPFPRETQYF

J gene: TRBJ1-5
CDR3 length: 16
clone size: .
D gene: TRBD1
V gene: TRBV12-5
CDR3 DNA: TGTGCTAGTGGCCCCTCCGGGACAGGGTTTAGTCAGCCCCAGCATTTT
CDR3 protein: CASGPSGTGFSQPQHF

J gene: TRBJ2-7
CDR3 length: 15
clone size: .
D gene: TRBD2
V gene: TRBV10-2
CDR3 DNA: TGCGCCAGCAGACCGACTAGCGGCCCGACCTACGAGCAGTACTTC
CDR3 protein: CASRPTSGPTYEQYF

J gene: TRBJ1-2
CDR3 length: 12
clone size: .
D gene: TRBD1
V gene: TRBV19
CDR3 DNA: TGTGCCAGTTCTGACAGGGACTATGGCTACACCTTC
CDR3 protein: CASSDRDYGYTF

J gene: TRBJ1-6
CDR3 length: 16
clone size: .
D gene: TRBD1
V gene: TRBV3-1/TRBV3-2
CDR3 DNA: TGTGCCAGCAGCCAAGATAGGCCAGGGGGTTATTCACCCCTCCACTTT
CDR3 protein: CASSQDRPGGYSPLHF

J gene: TRBJ2-7
CDR3 length: 16
clone size: few
D gene: .
V gene: TRBV6-9
CDR3 DNA: TGTGCCAGTCTAGAGCAGGGCCTTTTCCGCTTCTACGAGCAGTACTTC
CDR3 protein: CASLEQGLFRFYEQYF

J gene: TRBJ1-5
CDR3 length: 12
clone size: .
D gene: .
V gene: TRBV6-6
CDR3 DNA: TGTGCCAGCAGCCCGCCTAACGGGCCCCAGCATTTT
CDR3 protein: CASSPPNGPQHF